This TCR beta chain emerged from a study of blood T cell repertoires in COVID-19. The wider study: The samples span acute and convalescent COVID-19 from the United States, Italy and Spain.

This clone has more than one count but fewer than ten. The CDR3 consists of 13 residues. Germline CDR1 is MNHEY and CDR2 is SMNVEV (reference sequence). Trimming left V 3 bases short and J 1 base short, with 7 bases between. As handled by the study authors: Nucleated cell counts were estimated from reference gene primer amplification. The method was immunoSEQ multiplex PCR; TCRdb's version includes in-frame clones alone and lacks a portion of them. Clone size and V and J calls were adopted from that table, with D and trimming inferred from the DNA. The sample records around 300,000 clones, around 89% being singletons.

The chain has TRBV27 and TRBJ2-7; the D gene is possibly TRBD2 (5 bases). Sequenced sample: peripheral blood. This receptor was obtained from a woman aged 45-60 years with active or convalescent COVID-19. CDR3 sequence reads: CASSFGISYEQYF. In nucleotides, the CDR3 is TGTGCCAGCAGTTTCGGGATTTCCTACGAGCAGTACTTC.